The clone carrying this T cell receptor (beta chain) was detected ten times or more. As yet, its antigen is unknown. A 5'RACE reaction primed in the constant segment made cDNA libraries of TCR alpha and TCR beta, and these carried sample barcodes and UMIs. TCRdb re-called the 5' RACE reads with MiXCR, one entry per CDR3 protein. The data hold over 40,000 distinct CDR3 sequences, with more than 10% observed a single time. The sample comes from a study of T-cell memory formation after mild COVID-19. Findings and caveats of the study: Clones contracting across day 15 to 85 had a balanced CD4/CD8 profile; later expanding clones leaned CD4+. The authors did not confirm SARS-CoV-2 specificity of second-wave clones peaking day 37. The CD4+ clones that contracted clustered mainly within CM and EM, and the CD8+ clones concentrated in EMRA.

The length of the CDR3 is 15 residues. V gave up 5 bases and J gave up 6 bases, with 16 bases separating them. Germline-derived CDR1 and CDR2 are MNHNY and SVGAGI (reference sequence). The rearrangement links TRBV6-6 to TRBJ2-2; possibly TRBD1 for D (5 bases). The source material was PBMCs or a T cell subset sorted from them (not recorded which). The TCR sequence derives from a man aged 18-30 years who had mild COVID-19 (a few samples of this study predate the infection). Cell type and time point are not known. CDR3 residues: CASSPPPGFAGELFF. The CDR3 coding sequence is TGTGCCAGCAGTCCCCCCCCAGGGTTTGCCGGGGAGCTGTTTTTT.